What follows describes a single T cell receptor (beta chain). The data originate from a study of blood T cell repertoires in COVID-19. Study-wide context: The United States, Italy and Spain were the sources of the acute and convalescent COVID-19 samples. Sources were T cells, B-cell-depleted T cells, or PBMCs; the material itself was cDNA or gDNA.

Original analysis: Reference gene primer amplification gave estimated nucleated cell counts. Some clones are missing from TCRdb's copy, which holds only in-frame ones; the method was immunoSEQ multiplex PCR. For V, J and clone size, that table is used; D and trimming come from the DNA. The sample contains roughly 29,000 clones, nearly 90% of which appear only once. The CDR3 length is 15 residues. CDR1 LGHDT and CDR2 YNNKEL come from the germline V gene (reference sequence). V dropped 1 base and J dropped 0 bases, with 7 bases sitting between them. The chain joins TRBV3-1 (or the pseudogene TRBV3-2) to TRBJ1-3; D is undetermined. Specimen: peripheral blood. The TCR comes from a human donor in a cohort sampled during active COVID-19. The chain's CDR3 is CASSQVWASGNTIYF. In DNA, the CDR3 is TGTGCCAGCAGCCAAGTTTGGGCCTCTGGAAACACCATATATTTT.